The TCR beta chain under discussion was sequenced for a study of Graves' ophthalmopathy and Graves' hyperthyroidism. All donors with ophthalmopathy were recorded as having moderate-to-severe activity, CAS ≥3, NOSPECS ≥4 and a duration under 3 months. Amplifying from RNA transcripts, the study obtained TCR beta CDR3 regions. Investigators did first-round RT-PCR with HTBI primers, then second-round multiplex PCR. Each CDR3 protein is one row after TCRdb ran MiXCR on the multiplex PCR reads. The profile shows 240,000 or so distinct CDR3 sequences, roughly 50% of them singletons. This CDR3 comprises 15 residues. V lost 5 bases, J lost 7 bases, and 14 bases stayed unmatched. Germline V gene sequence: CDR1 SNHLY, CDR2 FYNNEI. In this sample, this clonotype turned up once.

The sequence came from an adult man with Graves' ophthalmopathy. Sequenced sample: peripheral blood. V is TRBV2 and J is TRBJ2-7, with 7 bases fitting TRBD1. The CDR3 DNA reads TGTGCCAGCAGTTTATCAGGGACAGCACGCTGGGAGCAGTACTTC. Its protein product is CASSLSGTARWEQYF. Variable domain in full (rest from reference TRBV2 and TRBJ2-7): EPEVTQTPSHQVTQMGQEVILRCVPISNHLYFYWYRQILGQKVEFLVSFYNNEISEKSEIFDDQFSVERPDGSNFTLKIRSTKLEDSAMYFCASSLSGTARWEQYFGPGTRLTVT.